Listed below are T cell receptor beta chains from one sample, sequenced in a study of cytomegalovirus exposure and HLA in healthy donors. Sequencing used immunoSEQ multiplex PCR; TCRdb keeps in-frame clones, though not all of them. The data show more than 90,000 clones, approximately 81% seen once. The sequencing input was PBMCs. The receptors stem from a woman between 18 and 29 years old in good health and CMV-seropositive. Each CDR3 is given with its conserved first and last residue. Fields, in order: clone size, V gene, D gene, J gene, CDR3 DNA, CDR3 protein. D genes are given only for firm matches. The size field is filled for only some rows; it gives once, few, many or a size class.

-	TRBV9	TRBD2	TRBJ2-7	TGTGCCAGCAGCCCGCAGGCTAGCGGGGTGTACGAGCAGTACTTC	CASSPQASGVYEQYF
-	TRBV28	TRBD1	TRBJ2-5	TGTGCCAGCAGTTTATCAGACAGGGGATTGCCACAAGAGACCCAGTACTTC	CASSLSDRGLPQETQYF
-	TRBV30	-	TRBJ2-3	TGTGCCTGGAGGACTAGCACAGATACGCAGTATTTT	CAWRTSTDTQYF
once	TRBV6-1	-	TRBJ1-2	TGTGCCAGCAGTGAAAGGGGGAGGGGAGGCTACACCTTC	CASSERGRGGYTF
-	TRBV5-4	-	TRBJ2-7	TGTGCCAGCAGCTTGACGGACAGTTCCTACGAGCAGTACTTC	CASSLTDSSYEQYF
-	TRBV11-2	-	TRBJ2-7	TGTGCCAGCAGGTCCCCAGGAGGCTACGAGCAGTACTTC	CASRSPGGYEQYF
-	TRBV6-8	TRBD2	TRBJ2-7	TGTGCCATTCAACGGACTAGCCGCAATATCTACGAGCAGTACTTC	CAIQRTSRNIYEQYF
-	TRBV2	TRBD2	TRBJ2-7	TGTGCCAGCAGTGAATTGGTAGTTAGCGGGCCCGCAAACTCCTACGAGCAGTACTTC	CASSELVVSGPANSYEQYF
-	TRBV6-5	-	TRBJ1-3	TGTGCCAGCTCGGAGAGCTCTGGAAACACCATATATTTT	CASSESSGNTIYF
once	TRBV19	TRBD1	TRBJ1-5	TGTGCCAGTGGGACAGGGGGCAGGGGAAATCAGCCCCAGCATTTT	CASGTGGRGNQPQHF
-	TRBV6-5	-	TRBJ1-4	TGTGCCAGCACTCAGACGGGGACTAATGAAAAACTGTTTTTT	CASTQTGTNEKLFF
-	TRBV5-1	-	TRBJ2-6	TGCGCCAGCAGCTTGGTAGTAGCTGAGACCCTTGGGGCCAACGTCCTGACTTTC	CASSLVVAETLGANVLTF
-	TRBV25-1	-	TRBJ1-1	TGTGCCAGCAGTGAACCCGGGGACTTCACTGAAGCTTTCTTT	CASSEPGDFTEAFF
few	TRBV5-4	TRBD1	TRBJ2-2	TGTGCCAGCAGCTGGGCAGACAGGGGGTTCACCGGGGAGCTGTTTTTT	CASSWADRGFTGELFF
-	TRBV18	-	TRBJ1-5	TGTGCCAGCTCACCACCGCCGGGCGGGGTAACTCAGCCCCAGCATTTT	CASSPPPGGVTQPQHF
once	TRBV2	-	TRBJ2-7	TGTGCCAGCAGTGTTCAGGGTGTCCCCTACGAGCAGTACTTC	CASSVQGVPYEQYF
-	TRBV27	TRBD2	TRBJ2-3	TGTGCCAGCAGTTCCCCAGCGGGAGAGGGCACAGATACGCAGTATTTT	CASSSPAGEGTDTQYF
-	TRBV30	-	TRBJ1-4	TGTGCCTGGAGGGAAGGCAGAAGCGGGGAAAAACTGTTTTTT	CAWREGRSGEKLFF
-	TRBV30	TRBD1	TRBJ1-6	TGTGCCTGGAGCTGGGACAGTACGAATTCACCCCTCCACTTT	CAWSWDSTNSPLHF
-	TRBV30	TRBD1	TRBJ2-7	TGTGCCTGGAGTTACCCTTTATGGACAGGCTACGAGCAGTACTTC	CAWSYPLWTGYEQYF
-	TRBV6-6	-	TRBJ2-7	TGTGCCAGCAGCCCCGGGAGCTACGAGCAGTACTTC	CASSPGSYEQYF
-	TRBV5-1	TRBD1	TRBJ2-5	TGCGCCAGCAGCATAAGGGGTAGCGCCGACAGGGGAGAGACCCAGTACTTC	CASSIRGSADRGETQYF
-	TRBV5-4	TRBD1	TRBJ2-5	TGTGCCAGCAGCCCCAGACAGGGCGTGCAAGAGACCCAGTACTTC	CASSPRQGVQETQYF
few	TRBV30	-	TRBJ1-2	TGTGCCTGGAGTGTACCGGGGTTCGGCTATGGCTACACCTTC	CAWSVPGFGYGYTF
-	TRBV2	-	TRBJ1-2	TGTGCCAGCACCCGGACAACCTATGGCTACACCTTC	CASTRTTYGYTF
-	TRBV10-3	-	TRBJ2-1	TGTGCCATCAGTGAGGGGGGCCTAGAGCGGATCCATGAGCAGTTCTTC	CAISEGGLERIHEQFF
-	TRBV2	TRBD2	TRBJ2-1	TGTGCCAGCAGTGAACCCCCTAGCGGGAGAAGTGGTGAGCAGTTCTTC	CASSEPPSGRSGEQFF
-	TRBV27	-	TRBJ2-1	TGTGCCAGTGCTGAAAGGGGGAATGAGCAGTTCTTC	CASAERGNEQFF
-	TRBV6-5	TRBD1	TRBJ2-1	TGTGCCAGCAGTCGCCGGGACAGGGCTAGTCATGAGCAGTTCTTC	CASSRRDRASHEQFF
-	TRBV9	TRBD2	TRBJ2-1	TGTGCCAGCAGCGGAGGGACTAGCGGGAGGGATGAGCAGTTCTTC	CASSGGTSGRDEQFF
-	TRBV5-1	TRBD1	TRBJ2-1	TGCGCCAGCAGCTTGACGGGACAGGAAGGCTATGAGCAGTTCTTC	CASSLTGQEGYEQFF
few	TRBV4-1	-	TRBJ2-7	TGCGCCAGCAGCCAGGTGACAACGGGACACTACGAGCAGTACTTC	CASSQVTTGHYEQYF
-	TRBV14	-	TRBJ2-7	TGTGCCAGCAGCCTCTCCGGGAAGGCTACCTACGAGCAGTACTTC	CASSLSGKATYEQYF
few	TRBV27	-	TRBJ2-1	TGTGCCAGCAGCCTTAAGTTGGGACACTCCTACAATGAGCAGTTCTTC	CASSLKLGHSYNEQFF
-	TRBV9	TRBD1	TRBJ2-7	TGTGCCAGCAGCGTAGAACAGGGGGCGGTCGAGCAGTACTTC	CASSVEQGAVEQYF
-	TRBV25-1	TRBD1	TRBJ2-2	TGTGCCAGCAGTGAATCGGAGGGACAGGGGCGTCGCGTGGAGCTGTTTTTT	CASSESEGQGRRVELFF
-	TRBV4-1	TRBD2	TRBJ2-5	TGCGCCAGCAGCCAATCCGGCCTACGGGAGGGCCGAGAGACCCAGTACTTC	CASSQSGLREGRETQYF
-	TRBV4-1	TRBD1	TRBJ2-5	TGCGCCAGCAGCCGGGGACAGAGAGAGACCCAGTACTTC	CASSRGQRETQYF
-	TRBV28	-	TRBJ1-1	TGTGCCAGCAGTCCCCTAGGTGATAGGAACACTGAAGCTTTCTTT	CASSPLGDRNTEAFF
few	TRBV30	-	TRBJ1-1	TGTGCCTGGGAAGGGGCTGTGGCTGAAGCTTTCTTT	CAWEGAVAEAFF
few	TRBV2	-	TRBJ2-7	TGTGCCAGAGAAGGGGTGGGGCGGGGCGCCTACGAGCAGTACTTC	CAREGVGRGAYEQYF
few	TRBV9	-	TRBJ2-2	TGTGCCAGCAGCGTAGAAACTAGTTCTCCCACCGGGGAGCTGTTTTTT	CASSVETSSPTGELFF
-	TRBV28	-	TRBJ2-1	TGTGCCAGCAGACCCGACTTCAATGAGCAGTTCTTC	CASRPDFNEQFF
few	TRBV5-1	-	TRBJ2-6	TGCGCCAGCAGCTTCGGGTTCTCTGGGGCCAACGTCCTGACTTTC	CASSFGFSGANVLTF
-	TRBV30	-	TRBJ2-1	TGTGCCTGGATCCAGGGGCGCTACAATGAGCAGTTCTTC	CAWIQGRYNEQFF
-	TRBV5-1	TRBD2	TRBJ2-7	TGCGCCAGCAGCCCTAGGACTAGCTCCCGTACCTCCTACGAGCAGTACTTC	CASSPRTSSRTSYEQYF
-	TRBV11-2	TRBD1	TRBJ2-7	TGTGCCAGCAGGAGGACAGGCGGATACGAGCAGTACTTC	CASRRTGGYEQYF